The rows below give T cell receptor beta chains drawn from one sample of a study of T cell responses to AZD1222 COVID-19 vaccine. Libraries were prepared by immunoSEQ multiplex PCR; TCRdb keeps only in-frame clonotypes and omits some of them. The table includes around 140,000 clones, about nine tenths detected once. The source was peripheral blood, collected on day 0 of AZD1222 vaccination. These TCRs come from an adult in good health. Both conserved end residues are part of each CDR3. The D gene is left open where the match is weak. Expanded clones get a size class; other rows say once, few or many, or leave the size out.

abundance: NA
d_gene: NA
v_gene: TRBV6-5
j_gene: TRBJ2-7
CDR3aa: CASVRDGSSYEQYF
CDR3nt: TGTGCCAGCGTACGGGACGGCAGCTCCTACGAGCAGTACTTC

abundance: NA
d_gene: TRBD2
v_gene: TRBV7-2
j_gene: TRBJ2-5
CDR3aa: CASSLTGGETQYF
CDR3nt: TGTGCCAGCAGCTTAACGGGAGGAGAGACCCAGTACTTC

abundance: NA
d_gene: NA
v_gene: TRBV5-4
j_gene: TRBJ2-3
CDR3aa: CASSLAGGTDTQYF
CDR3nt: TGTGCCAGCAGCTTGGCAGGGGGCACAGATACGCAGTATTTT

abundance: NA
d_gene: NA
v_gene: TRBV6-5
j_gene: TRBJ2-3
CDR3aa: CASSYSGVESTDTQYF
CDR3nt: TGTGCCAGCAGTTACTCTGGCGTTGAGTCCACAGATACGCAGTATTTT

abundance: once
d_gene: NA
v_gene: TRBV28
j_gene: TRBJ2-3
CDR3aa: CASSPSGGRTDTQYF
CDR3nt: TGTGCCAGCAGTCCCTCTGGGGGCAGGACAGATACGCAGTATTTT

abundance: few
d_gene: TRBD2
v_gene: TRBV10-2
j_gene: TRBJ2-1
CDR3aa: CASSERTGRIYNEQFF
CDR3nt: TGCGCCAGCAGTGAGAGGACCGGGAGGATATATAATGAGCAGTTCTTC

abundance: NA
d_gene: NA
v_gene: TRBV4-2
j_gene: TRBJ1-2
CDR3aa: CASSQEPSTGGYTF
CDR3nt: TGTGCCAGCAGCCAAGAGCCGTCTACGGGAGGCTACACCTTC

abundance: NA
d_gene: NA
v_gene: TRBV28
j_gene: TRBJ2-7
CDR3aa: CASSLTGTHYEQYF
CDR3nt: TGTGCCAGCAGTTTAACAGGGACCCACTACGAGCAGTACTTC

abundance: NA
d_gene: TRBD2
v_gene: TRBV9
j_gene: TRBJ2-2
CDR3aa: CASSVASGVFRELFF
CDR3nt: TGTGCCAGCAGCGTGGCTAGCGGGGTTTTTAGGGAGCTGTTTTTT

abundance: NA
d_gene: TRBD1
v_gene: TRBV7-3
j_gene: TRBJ1-1
CDR3aa: CASSPKAQGPAFF
CDR3nt: TGTGCCAGCAGCCCCAAAGCACAGGGGCCAGCTTTCTTT

abundance: NA
d_gene: NA
v_gene: TRBV15
j_gene: TRBJ1-3
CDR3aa: CATSRGGGNTIYF
CDR3nt: TGTGCCACCAGCAGAGGGGGGGGAAACACCATATATTTT

abundance: medium-sized
d_gene: NA
v_gene: TRBV7-9
j_gene: TRBJ2-7
CDR3aa: CASSLARTYEQYF
CDR3nt: TGTGCCAGCAGCTTAGCTAGAACCTACGAGCAGTACTTC

abundance: NA
d_gene: NA
v_gene: TRBV30
j_gene: TRBJ1-4
CDR3aa: CAWSPWGIMNEKLFF
CDR3nt: TGTGCCTGGAGTCCCTGGGGCATAATGAATGAAAAACTGTTTTTT

abundance: NA
d_gene: TRBD2
v_gene: TRBV10-1
j_gene: TRBJ2-7
CDR3aa: CASPSGSHRYEQYF
CDR3nt: TGCGCCAGCCCTAGCGGGAGCCACCGGTACGAGCAGTACTTC

abundance: NA
d_gene: NA
v_gene: TRBV28
j_gene: TRBJ2-7
CDR3aa: CASRSGGHQQYF
CDR3nt: TGTGCCAGCAGATCCGGGGGGCACCAGCAGTACTTC

abundance: NA
d_gene: NA
v_gene: TRBV6-2/TRBV6-3
j_gene: TRBJ1-2
CDR3aa: CASSYPRTYGYTF
CDR3nt: TGTGCCAGCAGTTACCCTAGGACGTATGGCTACACCTTC

abundance: NA
d_gene: NA
v_gene: TRBV10-3
j_gene: TRBJ1-2
CDR3aa: CAISASGDYGYTF
CDR3nt: TGTGCCATCAGTGCCTCGGGGGACTATGGCTACACCTTC

abundance: NA
d_gene: NA
v_gene: TRBV6-5
j_gene: TRBJ2-7
CDR3aa: CASMRNGGTYEQYF
CDR3nt: TGTGCCAGCATGAGAAATGGGGGCACCTACGAGCAGTACTTC

abundance: NA
d_gene: NA
v_gene: TRBV3-1/TRBV3-2
j_gene: TRBJ2-1
CDR3aa: CASSQRHNEQFF
CDR3nt: TGTGCCAGCAGCCAAAGGCACAATGAGCAGTTCTTC

abundance: NA
d_gene: TRBD1
v_gene: TRBV11-2
j_gene: TRBJ1-1
CDR3aa: CASSSGQGAVAEAFF
CDR3nt: TGTGCCAGCAGCTCTGGACAGGGGGCCGTCGCTGAAGCTTTCTTT

abundance: NA
d_gene: TRBD1
v_gene: TRBV29-1
j_gene: TRBJ2-7
CDR3aa: CSVDRGNSYEQYF
CDR3nt: TGCAGCGTCGACAGGGGGAACTCCTACGAGCAGTACTTC

abundance: NA
d_gene: NA
v_gene: TRBV28
j_gene: TRBJ1-5
CDR3aa: CASTLGNQPQHF
CDR3nt: TGTGCCAGCACCCTCGGGAATCAGCCCCAGCATTTT

abundance: NA
d_gene: NA
v_gene: TRBV7-9
j_gene: TRBJ2-3
CDR3aa: CASTLEGGRTDTQYF
CDR3nt: TGTGCCAGCACCCTCGAAGGCGGTCGCACAGATACGCAGTATTTT

abundance: NA
d_gene: TRBD1
v_gene: TRBV7-9
j_gene: TRBJ1-1
CDR3aa: CASSEPGTDLEAFF
CDR3nt: TGTGCCAGCAGCGAACCCGGGACAGATTTGGAAGCTTTCTTT

abundance: NA
d_gene: NA
v_gene: TRBV15
j_gene: TRBJ1-1
CDR3aa: CATSRAGPRGTEAFF
CDR3nt: TGTGCCACCAGCAGGGCGGGTCCGAGGGGGACTGAAGCTTTCTTT

abundance: NA
d_gene: NA
v_gene: TRBV7-2
j_gene: TRBJ1-2
CDR3aa: CASSLASEARDYGYTF
CDR3nt: TGTGCCAGCAGCTTAGCATCGGAGGCCCGGGACTATGGCTACACCTTC

abundance: NA
d_gene: NA
v_gene: TRBV19
j_gene: TRBJ1-5
CDR3aa: CASSIFSRDGQPQHF
CDR3nt: TGTGCCAGTAGTATATTTAGCAGGGACGGACAGCCCCAGCATTTT

abundance: NA
d_gene: TRBD2
v_gene: TRBV6-2/TRBV6-3
j_gene: TRBJ2-3
CDR3aa: CASSSLKTSGETDTQYF
CDR3nt: TGTGCCAGCAGTTCCCTCAAGACTAGCGGGGAGACAGATACGCAGTATTTT

abundance: NA
d_gene: NA
v_gene: TRBV6-1
j_gene: TRBJ1-1
CDR3aa: CASSAGKTALNTEAFF
CDR3nt: TGTGCCAGCAGTGCCGGGAAGACAGCGCTGAACACTGAAGCTTTCTTT

abundance: NA
d_gene: NA
v_gene: TRBV5-1
j_gene: TRBJ1-2
CDR3aa: CASSPRQSYGYTF
CDR3nt: TGCGCCAGCAGCCCTCGACAGAGCTATGGCTACACCTTC

abundance: NA
d_gene: TRBD1
v_gene: TRBV9
j_gene: TRBJ1-2
CDR3aa: CASSSTQGAWYGYTF
CDR3nt: TGTGCCAGCAGCTCCACCCAGGGGGCATGGTATGGCTACACCTTC

abundance: NA
d_gene: NA
v_gene: TRBV7-2
j_gene: TRBJ2-4
CDR3aa: CASSLAGGRNIQYF
CDR3nt: TGTGCCAGCAGCTTAGCGGGGGGTCGAAACATTCAGTACTTC

abundance: once
d_gene: NA
v_gene: TRBV4-1
j_gene: TRBJ1-4
CDR3aa: CASSQDRVATNEKLFF
CDR3nt: TGCGCCAGCAGCCAAGATAGGGTTGCAACTAATGAAAAACTGTTTTTT

abundance: NA
d_gene: NA
v_gene: TRBV5-1
j_gene: TRBJ2-7
CDR3aa: CASSESGAYGVGEQYF
CDR3nt: TGCGCCAGCAGCGAGTCGGGAGCGTATGGCGTAGGGGAGCAGTACTTC

abundance: NA
d_gene: NA
v_gene: TRBV5-6
j_gene: TRBJ2-2
CDR3aa: CASSLAGPTGELFF
CDR3nt: TGTGCCAGCAGCCTCGCGGGCCCCACCGGGGAGCTGTTTTTT

abundance: NA
d_gene: NA
v_gene: TRBV5-1
j_gene: TRBJ1-2
CDR3aa: CASSLGTDYGYTF
CDR3nt: TGCGCCAGCAGCCTCGGGACTGACTATGGCTACACCTTC

abundance: once
d_gene: TRBD1
v_gene: TRBV9
j_gene: TRBJ1-1
CDR3aa: CASSSGQGNTEAFF
CDR3nt: TGTGCCAGCAGCTCCGGACAGGGGAACACTGAAGCTTTCTTT

abundance: NA
d_gene: TRBD1
v_gene: TRBV15
j_gene: TRBJ2-7
CDR3aa: CATSRNPGQGNYEQYF
CDR3nt: TGTGCCACCAGCAGGAACCCGGGACAGGGAAACTACGAGCAGTACTTC

abundance: few
d_gene: NA
v_gene: TRBV5-1
j_gene: TRBJ1-3
CDR3aa: CASSLELGNTIYF
CDR3nt: TGCGCCAGCAGCTTGGAGCTGGGAAACACCATATATTTT

abundance: NA
d_gene: TRBD1
v_gene: TRBV28
j_gene: TRBJ2-7
CDR3aa: CASMGGDRGSEQYF
CDR3nt: TGTGCCAGCATGGGGGGGGACAGGGGATCCGAGCAGTACTTC

abundance: NA
d_gene: TRBD1
v_gene: TRBV30
j_gene: TRBJ2-1
CDR3aa: CAWLGQGYNEQFF
CDR3nt: TGTGCCTGGCTGGGACAGGGTTACAATGAGCAGTTCTTC

abundance: NA
d_gene: TRBD1
v_gene: TRBV2
j_gene: TRBJ1-1
CDR3aa: CASSVDRGWTEAFF
CDR3nt: TGTGCCAGCAGTGTAGACAGGGGCTGGACTGAAGCTTTCTTT

abundance: NA
d_gene: NA
v_gene: TRBV5-1
j_gene: TRBJ1-1
CDR3aa: CASSLNPGANTEAFF
CDR3nt: TGCGCCAGCAGCTTGAATCCAGGGGCGAACACTGAAGCTTTCTTT

abundance: NA
d_gene: NA
v_gene: TRBV30
j_gene: TRBJ1-1
CDR3aa: CAWSGQIVYTEAFF
CDR3nt: TGTGCCTGGAGTGGACAGATTGTGTACACTGAAGCTTTCTTT

abundance: NA
d_gene: NA
v_gene: TRBV24-1
j_gene: TRBJ2-2
CDR3aa: CATSDSVVPGELFF
CDR3nt: TGTGCCACCAGTGATTCGGTGGTCCCCGGGGAGCTGTTTTTT